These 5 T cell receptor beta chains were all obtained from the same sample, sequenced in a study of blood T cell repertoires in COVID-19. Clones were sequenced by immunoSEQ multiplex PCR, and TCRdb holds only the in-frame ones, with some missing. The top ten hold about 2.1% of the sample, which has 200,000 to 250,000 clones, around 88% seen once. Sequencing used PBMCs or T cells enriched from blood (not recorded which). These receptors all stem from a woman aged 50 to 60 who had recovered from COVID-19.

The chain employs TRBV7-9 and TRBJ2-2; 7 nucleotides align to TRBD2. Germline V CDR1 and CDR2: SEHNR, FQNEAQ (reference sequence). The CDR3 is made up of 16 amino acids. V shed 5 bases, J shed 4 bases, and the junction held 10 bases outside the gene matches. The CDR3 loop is CASSPSGTKTTGELFF. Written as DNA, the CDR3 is TGTGCCAGCAGCCCCTCCGGGACTAAAACCACCGGGGAGCTGTTTTTT.

DNA for the CDR3: TGTGCCACCAGCACTGGGACTTACACTGAAGCTTTCTTT. Amino acids: CATSTGTYTEAFF. The chain links TRBV15 to TRBJ1-1; TRBD1 might be the D (5 bases). This CDR3 is 13 amino acids long. Trimming took off 4 bases at V and 3 bases at J, with 9 bases between the two ends. Germline CDR1 LNHNV, CDR2 YYDKDF (reference sequence). The complete variable domain, with remaining parts taken from reference TRBV15 and TRBJ1-1, reads DAMVIQNPRYQVTQFGKPVTLSCSQTLNHNVMYWYQQKSSQAPKLLFHYYDKDFNNEADTPDNFQSRRPNTSFCFLDIRSPGLGDTAMYLCATSTGTYTEAFFGQGTRLTVV.

Here the CDR3 DNA reads TGTGCCAGAAGCTTCACAGGGGCAACTAATGAAAAACTGTTTTTT. Its translation: CARSFTGATNEKLFF. This sequence joins TRBV5-3 and TRBJ1-4, with 7 bases fitting TRBD1. TRBV5-3 is an ORF, with its function uncertain. CDR3 length equals 15 residues. The V and J ends lost 2 bases and 0 bases, in that order; junction bases with no gene match: 1.

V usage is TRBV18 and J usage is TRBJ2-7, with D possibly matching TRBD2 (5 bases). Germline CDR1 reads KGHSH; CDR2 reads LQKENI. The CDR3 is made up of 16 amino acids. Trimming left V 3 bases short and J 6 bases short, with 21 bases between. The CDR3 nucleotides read TGTGCCAGCTCACCTTCATTAGGGAGCGGTGGCCCCGAGCAGTACTTC. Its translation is CASSPSLGSGGPEQYF.

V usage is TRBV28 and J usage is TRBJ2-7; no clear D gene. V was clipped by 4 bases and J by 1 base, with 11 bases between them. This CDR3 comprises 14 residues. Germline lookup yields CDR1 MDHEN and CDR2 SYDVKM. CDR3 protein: CASSSRVHSYEQYF. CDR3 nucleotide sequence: TGTGCCAGCAGTTCTCGGGTCCATTCCTACGAGCAGTACTTC.